These T cell receptor beta chains were read from a single sample in a study of T cell responses to AZD1222 COVID-19 vaccine. Profiled with immunoSEQ multiplex PCR; TCRdb holds only in-frame clones, not every one. In the table there are 150,000 to 200,000 clones, under 95% of which are singletons. The sample here was peripheral blood, taken 28 days after the second AZD1222 dose. Receptor source: an adult who received the AZD1222 COVID-19 vaccine. The CDR3 runs from the conserved cysteine through the conserved F or W. Fields, in order: D gene, clone size, V gene, J gene, CDR3 protein, CDR3 DNA. D genes are given only for firm matches. Size tells how often a clone was seen (once, few, many) or the class of an expanded clone, and some rows leave it out.

d_gene: .; abundance: .; v_gene: TRBV20-1; j_gene: TRBJ1-2; CDR3aa: CSARVKDTF; CDR3nt: TGCAGTGCTAGAGTAAAGGACACCTTC
d_gene: .; abundance: .; v_gene: TRBV5-4; j_gene: TRBJ2-3; CDR3aa: CASSDGPGTDTQYF; CDR3nt: TGTGCCAGCAGCGATGGTCCCGGCACAGATACGCAGTATTTT
d_gene: TRBD1; abundance: .; v_gene: TRBV7-8; j_gene: TRBJ1-4; CDR3aa: CASSSDRVMTNEKLFF; CDR3nt: TGTGCCAGCAGCTCAGACAGGGTCATGACTAATGAAAAACTGTTTTTT
d_gene: TRBD2; abundance: .; v_gene: TRBV6-1; j_gene: TRBJ2-7; CDR3aa: CASSEESGSSYEQYF; CDR3nt: TGTGCCAGCAGTGAAGAAAGCGGGAGCTCCTACGAGCAGTACTTC
d_gene: .; abundance: .; v_gene: TRBV10-1; j_gene: TRBJ2-3; CDR3aa: CASFLTQYF; CDR3nt: TGCGCCTCCTTTTTGACGCAGTATTTT
d_gene: .; abundance: .; v_gene: TRBV7-6; j_gene: TRBJ1-1; CDR3aa: CASSLDQGPNTEAFF; CDR3nt: TGTGCCAGCAGCTTAGACCAGGGACCGAACACTGAAGCTTTCTTT
d_gene: TRBD1; abundance: .; v_gene: TRBV6-6; j_gene: TRBJ1-4; CDR3aa: CASSFTRGRDEKLFF; CDR3nt: TGTGCCAGCAGTTTCACCAGGGGGCGCGATGAAAAACTGTTTTTT
d_gene: TRBD1; abundance: .; v_gene: TRBV27; j_gene: TRBJ1-3; CDR3aa: CASRVTGAGNTIYF; CDR3nt: TGTGCCAGCAGAGTGACAGGGGCTGGAAACACCATATATTTT
d_gene: .; abundance: .; v_gene: TRBV3-1/TRBV3-2; j_gene: TRBJ1-6; CDR3aa: CASSQEGFSYNSPLHF; CDR3nt: TGTGCCAGCAGCCAAGAGGGGTTCTCCTATAATTCACCCCTCCACTTT
d_gene: .; abundance: .; v_gene: TRBV20-1; j_gene: TRBJ1-5; CDR3aa: CSASGREVGNQPQHF; CDR3nt: TGCAGTGCTAGTGGGAGGGAGGTAGGCAATCAGCCCCAGCATTTT
d_gene: .; abundance: .; v_gene: TRBV11-2; j_gene: TRBJ1-5; CDR3aa: CASSFPGEGQPQHF; CDR3nt: TGTGCCAGCAGCTTCCCAGGGGAGGGTCAGCCCCAGCATTTT
d_gene: .; abundance: .; v_gene: TRBV6-2/TRBV6-3; j_gene: TRBJ2-5; CDR3aa: CASSFSRETQYF; CDR3nt: TGTGCCAGCAGTTTTTCGAGGGAGACCCAGTACTTC
d_gene: TRBD1; abundance: once; v_gene: TRBV30; j_gene: TRBJ1-4; CDR3aa: CAVDREHEKLFF; CDR3nt: TGTGCTGTGGACAGGGAACATGAAAAACTGTTTTTT
d_gene: .; abundance: .; v_gene: TRBV14; j_gene: TRBJ2-3; CDR3aa: CASSSRTYETDTQYF; CDR3nt: TGTGCCAGCAGCTCGAGGACTTATGAGACAGATACGCAGTATTTT
d_gene: TRBD1; abundance: .; v_gene: TRBV6-6; j_gene: TRBJ2-7; CDR3aa: CASTNAGTGGNEQYF; CDR3nt: TGTGCCAGCACCAACGCCGGGACAGGGGGCAACGAGCAGTACTTC
d_gene: TRBD1; abundance: .; v_gene: TRBV24-1; j_gene: TRBJ2-1; CDR3aa: CATSDSGQGDRNEQFF; CDR3nt: TGTGCCACCAGTGACTCCGGACAGGGGGATCGTAATGAGCAGTTCTTC
d_gene: .; abundance: .; v_gene: TRBV4-3; j_gene: TRBJ2-7; CDR3aa: CASSQGRVGAYEQYF; CDR3nt: TGCGCCAGCAGCCAAGGCAGGGTAGGGGCCTACGAGCAGTACTTC
d_gene: .; abundance: .; v_gene: TRBV28; j_gene: TRBJ2-2; CDR3aa: CASSLFLRLWGGELFF; CDR3nt: TGTGCCAGCAGTTTGTTTCTTCGGCTGTGGGGCGGGGAGCTGTTTTTT
d_gene: .; abundance: .; v_gene: TRBV21-1; j_gene: TRBJ1-5; CDR3aa: CASNPTGDQQPQHF; CDR3nt: TGTGCCAGCAACCCGACAGGGGATCAGCAGCCCCAGCATTTT
d_gene: .; abundance: .; v_gene: TRBV4-3; j_gene: TRBJ2-3; CDR3aa: CASSQDGAATDTQYF; CDR3nt: TGCGCCAGCAGCCAAGATGGGGCAGCTACAGATACGCAGTATTTT
d_gene: .; abundance: .; v_gene: TRBV10-3; j_gene: TRBJ1-1; CDR3aa: CAISEWDTEAFF; CDR3nt: TGTGCCATCAGTGAATGGGACACTGAAGCTTTCTTT
d_gene: .; abundance: .; v_gene: TRBV28; j_gene: TRBJ1-4; CDR3aa: CASSLQGEEKLFF; CDR3nt: TGTGCCAGCAGTTTGCAGGGAGAGGAAAAACTGTTTTTT
d_gene: .; abundance: .; v_gene: TRBV3-1/TRBV3-2; j_gene: TRBJ2-1; CDR3aa: CASSQDSGYNEQFF; CDR3nt: TGTGCCAGCAGCCAAGATTCGGGGTACAATGAGCAGTTCTTC
d_gene: TRBD1; abundance: .; v_gene: TRBV20-1; j_gene: TRBJ1-2; CDR3aa: CSVDRGYGYTF; CDR3nt: TGCAGTGTCGACAGGGGTTATGGCTACACCTTC
d_gene: .; abundance: .; v_gene: TRBV28; j_gene: TRBJ1-4; CDR3aa: CASSLFGGLSSEKLFF; CDR3nt: TGTGCCAGCAGTTTATTCGGGGGACTTAGTTCTGAAAAACTGTTTTTT
d_gene: .; abundance: once; v_gene: TRBV15; j_gene: TRBJ1-6; CDR3aa: CATRRQINSPLHF; CDR3nt: TGTGCCACCAGGCGACAGATCAATTCACCCCTCCACTTT
d_gene: TRBD1; abundance: few; v_gene: TRBV29-1; j_gene: TRBJ1-2; CDR3aa: CSVDPDRRYGYTF; CDR3nt: TGCAGCGTCGATCCGGACAGGCGGTATGGCTACACCTTC
d_gene: .; abundance: .; v_gene: TRBV27; j_gene: TRBJ1-3; CDR3aa: CASPQGGTRSGNTIYF; CDR3nt: TGTGCCAGTCCGCAGGGAGGAACGCGCTCTGGAAACACCATATATTTT
d_gene: .; abundance: once; v_gene: TRBV29-1; j_gene: TRBJ2-4; CDR3aa: CSVDSLAKNIQYF; CDR3nt: TGCAGCGTTGACTCCTTAGCCAAAAACATTCAGTACTTC
d_gene: .; abundance: .; v_gene: TRBV30; j_gene: TRBJ1-1; CDR3aa: CAWSAGPMGWEAFF; CDR3nt: TGTGCCTGGAGTGCCGGGCCAATGGGGTGGGAAGCTTTCTTT
d_gene: TRBD1; abundance: .; v_gene: TRBV5-6; j_gene: TRBJ2-2; CDR3aa: CASSLGTGTGELFF; CDR3nt: TGTGCCAGCAGCCTAGGGACAGGGACCGGGGAGCTGTTTTTT
d_gene: TRBD1; abundance: .; v_gene: TRBV27; j_gene: TRBJ1-1; CDR3aa: CASSPGTGNTEAFF; CDR3nt: TGTGCCAGCAGTCCCGGGACAGGGAACACTGAAGCTTTCTTT
d_gene: .; abundance: .; v_gene: TRBV30; j_gene: TRBJ1-2; CDR3aa: CAWTGQGRGGYTF; CDR3nt: TGTGCCTGGACTGGGCAGGGCCGGGGTGGCTACACCTTC
d_gene: TRBD1; abundance: .; v_gene: TRBV6-5; j_gene: TRBJ1-1; CDR3aa: CASSRQGANTEAFF; CDR3nt: TGTGCCAGCAGCCGACAGGGGGCGAACACTGAAGCTTTCTTT
d_gene: .; abundance: .; v_gene: TRBV7-9; j_gene: TRBJ1-5; CDR3aa: CASSSRGQPQHF; CDR3nt: TGTGCCAGCAGCTCCCGGGGCCAGCCCCAGCATTTT
d_gene: .; abundance: .; v_gene: TRBV5-6; j_gene: TRBJ1-1; CDR3aa: CASSPRGGARTEAFF; CDR3nt: TGTGCCAGCAGCCCGAGAGGGGGGGCGAGGACTGAAGCTTTCTTT
d_gene: TRBD1; abundance: once; v_gene: TRBV28; j_gene: TRBJ2-2; CDR3aa: CASSFGTVMTGELFF; CDR3nt: TGTGCCAGCAGTTTTGGGACAGTGATGACCGGGGAGCTGTTTTTT
d_gene: TRBD2; abundance: .; v_gene: TRBV6-5; j_gene: TRBJ2-1; CDR3aa: CATGGDTGSISEQFF; CDR3nt: TGTGCCACCGGGGGGGACACAGGGTCGATTAGTGAGCAGTTCTTC
d_gene: .; abundance: .; v_gene: TRBV27; j_gene: TRBJ1-2; CDR3aa: CASSLRGGEGYTF; CDR3nt: TGTGCCAGCAGTTTAAGGGGAGGCGAGGGCTACACCTTC
d_gene: TRBD1; abundance: .; v_gene: TRBV5-1; j_gene: TRBJ2-1; CDR3aa: CASSSSGDRYNEQFF; CDR3nt: TGCGCCAGCAGCTCCTCCGGGGACAGGTACAATGAGCAGTTCTTC
d_gene: TRBD1; abundance: .; v_gene: TRBV18; j_gene: TRBJ2-7; CDR3aa: CASSLGQGTYEQYF; CDR3nt: TGTGCCAGCTCACTCGGACAGGGAACCTACGAGCAGTACTTC
d_gene: .; abundance: .; v_gene: TRBV30; j_gene: TRBJ1-2; CDR3aa: CAWSGGGPAGYTF; CDR3nt: TGTGCCTGGAGTGGAGGGGGGCCGGCGGGCTACACCTTC
d_gene: .; abundance: .; v_gene: TRBV30; j_gene: TRBJ1-5; CDR3aa: CAWSLGQGGYQPQHF; CDR3nt: TGTGCCTGGAGCCTGGGGCAGGGTGGTTATCAGCCCCAGCATTTT